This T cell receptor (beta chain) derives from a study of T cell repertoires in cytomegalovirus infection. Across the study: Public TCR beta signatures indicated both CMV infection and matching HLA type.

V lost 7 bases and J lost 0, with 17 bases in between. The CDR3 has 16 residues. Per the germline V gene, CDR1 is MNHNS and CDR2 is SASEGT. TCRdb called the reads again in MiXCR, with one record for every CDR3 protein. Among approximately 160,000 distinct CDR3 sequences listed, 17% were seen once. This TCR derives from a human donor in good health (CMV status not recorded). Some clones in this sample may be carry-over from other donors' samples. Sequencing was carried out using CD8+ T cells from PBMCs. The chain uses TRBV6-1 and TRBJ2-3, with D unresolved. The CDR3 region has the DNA TGTGCCAGCACCCCCCGCTTCGGAACTAGCACAGATACGCAGTATTTT. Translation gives CASTPRFGTSTDTQYF.